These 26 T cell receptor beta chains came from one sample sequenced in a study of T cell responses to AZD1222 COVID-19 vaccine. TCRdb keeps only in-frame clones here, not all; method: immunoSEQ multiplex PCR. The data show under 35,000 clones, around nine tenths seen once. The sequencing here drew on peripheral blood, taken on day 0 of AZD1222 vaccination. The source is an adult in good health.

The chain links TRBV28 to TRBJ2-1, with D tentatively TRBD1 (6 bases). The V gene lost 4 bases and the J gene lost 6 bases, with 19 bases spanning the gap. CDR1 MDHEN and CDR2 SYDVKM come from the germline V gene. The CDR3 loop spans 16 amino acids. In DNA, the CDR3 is TGTGCCAGCAGTTCCTCCGGGGCAGGGGAAAGCAATGAGCAGTTCTTC. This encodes CASSSSGAGESNEQFF.

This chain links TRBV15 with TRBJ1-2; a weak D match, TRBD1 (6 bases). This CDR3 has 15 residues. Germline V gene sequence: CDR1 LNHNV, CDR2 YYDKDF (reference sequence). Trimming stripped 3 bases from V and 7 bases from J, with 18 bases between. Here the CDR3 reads CATSSRRDMTRGYTF. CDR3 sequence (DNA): TGTGCCACCAGCAGCCGGCGGGACATGACCCGTGGCTACACCTTC.

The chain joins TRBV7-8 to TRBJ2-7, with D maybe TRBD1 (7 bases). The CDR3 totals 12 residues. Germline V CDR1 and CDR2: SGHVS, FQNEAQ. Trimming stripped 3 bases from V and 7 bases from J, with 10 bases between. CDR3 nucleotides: TGTGCCAGCAGCTTTCAGGGGGGAGAGCAGTACTTC. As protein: CASSFQGGEQYF.

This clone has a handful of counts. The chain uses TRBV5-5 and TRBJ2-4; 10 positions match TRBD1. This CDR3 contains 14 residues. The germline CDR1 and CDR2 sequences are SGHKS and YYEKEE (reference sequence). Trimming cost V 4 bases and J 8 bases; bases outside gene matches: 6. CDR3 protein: CASSPGTGEHIQYF. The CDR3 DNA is TGTGCCAGCAGCCCCGGGACAGGGGAACACATTCAGTACTTC. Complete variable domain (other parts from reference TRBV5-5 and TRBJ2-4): DAGVTQSPTHLIKTRGQQVTLRCSPISGHKSVSWYQQVLGQGPQFIFQYYEKEERGRGNFPDRFSARQFPNYSSELNVNALLLGDSALYLCASSPGTGEHIQYFGAGTRLSVL.

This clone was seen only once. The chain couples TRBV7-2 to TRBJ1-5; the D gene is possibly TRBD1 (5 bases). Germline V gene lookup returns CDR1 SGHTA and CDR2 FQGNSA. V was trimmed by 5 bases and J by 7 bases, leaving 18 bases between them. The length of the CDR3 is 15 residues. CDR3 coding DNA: TGTGCCAGCAGCCAGGAAGGGGCGTTCGTCCAGCCCCAGCATTTT. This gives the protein CASSQEGAFVQPQHF.

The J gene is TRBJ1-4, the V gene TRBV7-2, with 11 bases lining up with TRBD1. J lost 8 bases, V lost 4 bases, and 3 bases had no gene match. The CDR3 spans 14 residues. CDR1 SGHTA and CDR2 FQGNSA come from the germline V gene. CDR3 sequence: CASSSGQGAEKLFF. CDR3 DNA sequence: TGTGCCAGCAGCTCCGGACAGGGGGCGGAAAAACTGTTTTTT. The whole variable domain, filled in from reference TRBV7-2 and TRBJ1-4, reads GAGVSQSPSNKVTEKGKDVELRCDPISGHTALYWYRQSLGQGLEFLIYFQGNSAPDKSGLPSDRFSAERTGGSVSTLTIQRTQQEDSAVYLCASSSGQGAEKLFFGSGTQLSVL.

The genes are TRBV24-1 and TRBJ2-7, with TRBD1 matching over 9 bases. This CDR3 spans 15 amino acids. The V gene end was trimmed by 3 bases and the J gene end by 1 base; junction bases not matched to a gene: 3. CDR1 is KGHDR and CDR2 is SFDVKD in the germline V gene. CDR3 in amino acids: CATSDPDRGSYEQYF. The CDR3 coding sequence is TGTGCCACCAGTGATCCTGACAGGGGGTCCTACGAGCAGTACTTC.

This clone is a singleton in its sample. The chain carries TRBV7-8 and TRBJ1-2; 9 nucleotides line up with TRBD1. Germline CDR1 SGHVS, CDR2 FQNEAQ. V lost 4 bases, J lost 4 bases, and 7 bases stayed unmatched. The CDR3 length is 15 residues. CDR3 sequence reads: CASSSNRGPIYGYTF. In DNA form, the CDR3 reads TGTGCCAGCAGCTCGAACAGGGGGCCCATCTATGGCTACACCTTC.

CDR3 in amino acids: CASSQRWDSNYGYTF. The CDR3 nucleotides read TGTGCCAGCAGCCAACGATGGGACAGCAACTATGGCTACACCTTC. The rearrangement joins TRBV16 to TRBJ1-2; 7 nucleotides line up with TRBD1. V was clipped by 2 bases and J by 2 bases; unmatched bases: 5. Germline V gene sequence: CDR1 KGHSY, CDR2 FQNENV. This CDR3 is built from 15 residues.

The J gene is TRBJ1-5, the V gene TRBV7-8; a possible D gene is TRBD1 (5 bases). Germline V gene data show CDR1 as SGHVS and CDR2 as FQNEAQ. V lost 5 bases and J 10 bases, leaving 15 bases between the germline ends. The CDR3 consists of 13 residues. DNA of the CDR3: TGTGCCAGCAGCCGGGGACCTGCGGAACCCCAGCATTTT. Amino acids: CASSRGPAEPQHF.

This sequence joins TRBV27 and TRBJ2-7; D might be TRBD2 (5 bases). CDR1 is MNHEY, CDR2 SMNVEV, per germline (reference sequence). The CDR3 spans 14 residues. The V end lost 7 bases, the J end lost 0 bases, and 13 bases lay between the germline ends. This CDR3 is CASKRAAASYEQYF. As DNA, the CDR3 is TGTGCCAGCAAGAGGGCAGCGGCCTCCTACGAGCAGTACTTC.

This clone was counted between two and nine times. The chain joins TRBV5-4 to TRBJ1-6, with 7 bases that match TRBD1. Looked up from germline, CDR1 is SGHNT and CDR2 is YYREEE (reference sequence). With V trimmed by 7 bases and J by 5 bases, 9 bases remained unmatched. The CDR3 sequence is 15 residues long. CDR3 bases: TGTGCCAGCTCCCCCTCGACAGGGAATAATTCACCCCTCCACTTT. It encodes CASSPSTGNNSPLHF.

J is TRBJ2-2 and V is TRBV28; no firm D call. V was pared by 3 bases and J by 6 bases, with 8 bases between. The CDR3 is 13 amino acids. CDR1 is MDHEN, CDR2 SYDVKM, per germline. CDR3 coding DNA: TGTGCCAGCAGTTTTCCCGACGCCGGGGAGCTGTTTTTT. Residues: CASSFPDAGELFF.

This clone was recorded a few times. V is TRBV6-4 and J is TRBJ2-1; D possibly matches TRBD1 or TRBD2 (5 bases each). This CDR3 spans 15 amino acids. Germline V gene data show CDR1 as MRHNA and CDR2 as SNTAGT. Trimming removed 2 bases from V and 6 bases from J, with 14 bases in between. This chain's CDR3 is CASSDVPGQGNEQFF. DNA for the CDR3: TGTGCCAGCAGTGACGTTCCGGGGCAGGGCAATGAGCAGTTCTTC.

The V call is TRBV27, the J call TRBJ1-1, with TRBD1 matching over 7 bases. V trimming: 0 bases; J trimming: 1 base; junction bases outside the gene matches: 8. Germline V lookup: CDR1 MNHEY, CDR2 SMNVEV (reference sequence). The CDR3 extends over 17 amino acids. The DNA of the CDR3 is TGTGCCAGCAGTTTATCCTTCTGGCGGGACAGGAACACTGAAGCTTTCTTT. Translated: CASSLSFWRDRNTEAFF.

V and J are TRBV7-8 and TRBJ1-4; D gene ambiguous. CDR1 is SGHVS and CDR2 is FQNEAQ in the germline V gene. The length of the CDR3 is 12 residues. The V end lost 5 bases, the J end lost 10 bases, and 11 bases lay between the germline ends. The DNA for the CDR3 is TGTGCCAGCAGCCCCATGTTGGGAAAACTGTTTTTT. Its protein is CASSPMLGKLFF.

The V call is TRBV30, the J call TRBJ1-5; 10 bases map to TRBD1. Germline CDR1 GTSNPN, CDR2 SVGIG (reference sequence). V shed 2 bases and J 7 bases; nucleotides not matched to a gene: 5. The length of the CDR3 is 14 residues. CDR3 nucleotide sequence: TGTGCCTGGAGTCCCCGACAGGGGGCCCAGCCCCAGCATTTT. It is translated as CAWSPRQGAQPQHF.

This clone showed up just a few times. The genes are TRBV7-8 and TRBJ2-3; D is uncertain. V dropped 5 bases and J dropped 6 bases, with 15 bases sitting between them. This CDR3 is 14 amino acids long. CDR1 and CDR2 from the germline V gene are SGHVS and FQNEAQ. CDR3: CASSIRGAPDTQYF. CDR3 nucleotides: TGTGCCAGCAGCATCCGTGGCGCCCCCGATACGCAGTATTTT.

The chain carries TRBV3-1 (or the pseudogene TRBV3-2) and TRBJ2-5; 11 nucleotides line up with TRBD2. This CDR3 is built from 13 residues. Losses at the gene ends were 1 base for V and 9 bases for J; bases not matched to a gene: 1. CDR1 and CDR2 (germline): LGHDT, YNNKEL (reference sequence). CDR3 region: CASSQATSGAQYF. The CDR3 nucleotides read TGTGCCAGCAGCCAAGCGACTAGCGGGGCCCAGTACTTC.

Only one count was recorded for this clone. DNA of the CDR3: TGTGCCTGGACGGGGACCGGGGAGCTGTTTTTT. This gives the protein CAWTGTGELFF. The rearrangement uses TRBV30 and TRBJ2-2, with TRBD2 as a possible D gene (5 bases). Trimming left V 4 bases short and J 5 bases short, with 5 bases between. CDR3 size: 11 residues. Germline V gene sequence: CDR1 GTSNPN, CDR2 SVGIG (reference sequence). The whole variable domain, filled in from reference TRBV30 and TRBJ2-2, reads SQTIHQWPATLVQPVGSPLSLECTVEGTSNPNLYWYRQAAGRGLQLLFYSVGIGQISSEVPQNLSASRPQDRQFILSSKKLLLSDSGFYLCAWTGTGELFFGEGSRLTVL.

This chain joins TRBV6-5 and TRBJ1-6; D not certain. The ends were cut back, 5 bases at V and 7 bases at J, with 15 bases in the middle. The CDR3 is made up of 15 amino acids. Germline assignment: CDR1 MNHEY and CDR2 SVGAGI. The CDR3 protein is CASSPGQSSNSPLHF. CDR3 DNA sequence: TGTGCCAGCAGTCCCGGGCAATCATCCAATTCACCCCTCCACTTT.

CDR3 DNA: TGTGCCAGCAGCCGAACGGGAGTTGGGGACTACGAGCAGTACTTC. Its translation: CASSRTGVGDYEQYF. This rearrangement joins TRBV28 to TRBJ2-7, with TRBD2 as a possible D gene (6 bases). The CDR3 spans 15 residues. Germline V CDR1 and CDR2: MDHEN, SYDVKM. V was clipped by 6 bases and J by 3 bases, with 18 bases between them.

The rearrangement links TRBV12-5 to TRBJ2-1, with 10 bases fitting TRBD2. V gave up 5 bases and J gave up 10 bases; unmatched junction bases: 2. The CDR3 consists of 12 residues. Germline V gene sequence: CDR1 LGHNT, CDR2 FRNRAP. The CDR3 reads CASGMGLAEQFF. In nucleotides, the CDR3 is TGTGCTAGTGGTATGGGACTAGCGGAGCAGTTCTTC.

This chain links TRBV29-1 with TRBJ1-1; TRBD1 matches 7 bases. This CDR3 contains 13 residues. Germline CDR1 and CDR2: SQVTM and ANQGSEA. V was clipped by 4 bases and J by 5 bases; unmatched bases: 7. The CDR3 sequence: CSVVRGQGTEAFF. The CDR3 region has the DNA TGCAGCGTTGTGAGGGGGCAGGGGACTGAAGCTTTCTTT.

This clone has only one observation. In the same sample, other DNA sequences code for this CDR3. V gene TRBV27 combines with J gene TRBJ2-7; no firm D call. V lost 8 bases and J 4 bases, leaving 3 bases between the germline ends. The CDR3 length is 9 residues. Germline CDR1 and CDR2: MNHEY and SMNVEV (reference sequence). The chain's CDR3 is CASGYEQYF. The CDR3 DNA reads TGTGCCAGCGGATACGAGCAGTACTTC.

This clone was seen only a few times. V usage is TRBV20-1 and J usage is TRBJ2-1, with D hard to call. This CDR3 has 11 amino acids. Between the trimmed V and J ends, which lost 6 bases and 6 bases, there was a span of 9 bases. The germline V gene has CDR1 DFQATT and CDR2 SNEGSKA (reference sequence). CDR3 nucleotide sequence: TGCAGTGCATTAGTCGGCAATGAGCAGTTCTTC. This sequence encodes CSALVGNEQFF.